The rows below give T cell receptor beta chains drawn from one sample of a study of PD-L1 blockade in urothelial cancer. Clones were sequenced by immunoSEQ multiplex PCR, and TCRdb holds only the in-frame ones, with some missing. In the table there are some 90,000 clones, around 90% of which are singletons. The specimen was PBMCs, collected around atezolizumab (anti-PD-L1) treatment. Receptors originate from a woman older than 75 with urothelial cancer. Both conserved end residues are part of each CDR3. A D gene is named only where the DNA matches it firmly. Some rows have no size entry. The others give once, few or many, or a class for an expanded clone.

NA	TRBV6-1	TRBJ2-2	NA	CASQQYSLNTGELFF	TGTGCCAGCCAACAATACAGCTTGAACACCGGGGAGCTGTTTTTT
NA	TRBV5-6	TRBJ1-2	once	CASSRTRQLNYGYTF	TGTGCCAGCAGCCGAACGAGGCAGTTAAACTATGGCTACACCTTC
NA	TRBV5-1	TRBJ2-7	NA	CASSLAMTGLYEQYF	TGCGCCAGCAGCTTGGCGATGACAGGTCTCTACGAGCAGTACTTC
TRBD2	TRBV9	TRBJ2-2	NA	CASSHQDVAGLAGRGGGSGELFF	TGTGCCAGCAGCCACCAAGATGTGGCGGGACTAGCGGGGAGAGGAGGAGGGTCCGGGGAGCTGTTTTTT
TRBD2	TRBV2	TRBJ2-7	few	CASSEAASGSYEQYF	TGTGCCAGCAGTGAAGCGGCTAGCGGGAGCTACGAGCAGTACTTC
NA	TRBV27	TRBJ2-2	NA	CASSFTGPNTGELFF	TGTGCCAGCAGTTTTACGGGTCCAAACACCGGGGAGCTGTTTTTT
NA	TRBV28	TRBJ2-7	NA	CASSLYSSYEQYF	TGTGCCAGCAGTTTGTATAGCTCCTACGAGCAGTACTTC
NA	TRBV11-3	TRBJ1-3	NA	CASGGANGNTIYF	TGTGCCAGCGGGGGCGCGAATGGAAACACCATATATTTT
NA	TRBV27	TRBJ1-2	NA	CASSSGTENYGYTF	TGTGCCAGCAGTTCAGGGACTGAGAACTATGGCTACACCTTC
TRBD1	TRBV27	TRBJ1-5	NA	CASTPFSPAPGQPYSNQPQHF	TGTGCCAGCACACCCTTTTCCCCAGCACCGGGACAGCCTTATAGCAATCAGCCCCAGCATTTT
NA	TRBV15	TRBJ2-7	NA	CATSRDQGLQGYEQYF	TGTGCCACCAGCAGAGATCAAGGATTACAGGGTTACGAGCAGTACTTC
NA	TRBV28	TRBJ1-5	once	CASSLMGGNNQPQHF	TGTGCCAGCAGTTTGATGGGGGGAAACAATCAGCCCCAGCATTTT
NA	TRBV28	TRBJ2-7	NA	CASSLVGQGTPYEQYF	TGTGCCAGCAGTTTAGTCGGGCAGGGAACCCCCTACGAGCAGTACTTC
TRBD2	TRBV14	TRBJ2-1	NA	CASSQASGPSYEQFF	TGTGCCAGCAGCCAAGCTAGCGGGCCCTCCTATGAGCAGTTCTTC
NA	TRBV7-9	TRBJ1-5	NA	CASSLGLGGISNQPQHF	TGTGCCAGCAGCTTAGGTTTGGGAGGGATCAGCAATCAGCCCCAGCATTTT
TRBD1	TRBV7-6	TRBJ1-3	NA	CASSLGGTAGNTIYF	TGTGCCAGCAGCTTAGGCGGGACAGCTGGAAACACCATATATTTT
NA	TRBV12-5	TRBJ2-1	few	CASGLVAGTGDNEQFF	TGTGCTAGTGGTTTGGTAGCTGGAACCGGAGACAATGAGCAGTTCTTC
TRBD2	TRBV28	TRBJ2-7	NA	CASSSPSGSSYEQYF	TGTGCCAGCAGTTCTCCTAGCGGTAGCTCCTACGAGCAGTACTTC